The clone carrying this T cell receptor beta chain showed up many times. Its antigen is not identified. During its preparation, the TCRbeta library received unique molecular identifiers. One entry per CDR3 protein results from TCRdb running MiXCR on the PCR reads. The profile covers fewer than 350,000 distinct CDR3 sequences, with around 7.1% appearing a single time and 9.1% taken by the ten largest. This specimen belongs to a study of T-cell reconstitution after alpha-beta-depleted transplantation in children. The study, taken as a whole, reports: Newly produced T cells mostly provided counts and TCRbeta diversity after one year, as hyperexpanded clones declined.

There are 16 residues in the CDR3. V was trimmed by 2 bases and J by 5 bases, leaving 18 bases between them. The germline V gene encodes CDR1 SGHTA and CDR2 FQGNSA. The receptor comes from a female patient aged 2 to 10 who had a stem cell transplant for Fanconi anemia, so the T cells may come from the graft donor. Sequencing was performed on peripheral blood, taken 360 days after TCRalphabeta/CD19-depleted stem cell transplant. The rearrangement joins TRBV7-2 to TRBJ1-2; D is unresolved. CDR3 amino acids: CASSLFLPRLEYGYTF. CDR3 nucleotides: TGTGCCAGCAGCTTATTCCTGCCCCGGCTTGAGTATGGCTACACCTTC.